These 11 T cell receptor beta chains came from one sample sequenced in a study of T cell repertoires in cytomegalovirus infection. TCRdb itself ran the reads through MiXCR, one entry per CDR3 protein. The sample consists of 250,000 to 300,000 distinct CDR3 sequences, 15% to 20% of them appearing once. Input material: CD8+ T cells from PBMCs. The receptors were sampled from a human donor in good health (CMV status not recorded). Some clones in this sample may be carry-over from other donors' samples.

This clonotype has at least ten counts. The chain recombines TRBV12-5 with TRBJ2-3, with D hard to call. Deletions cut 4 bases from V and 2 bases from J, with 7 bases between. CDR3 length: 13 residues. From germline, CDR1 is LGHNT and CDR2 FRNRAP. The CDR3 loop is CASGWDNTDTQYF. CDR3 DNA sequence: TGTGCTAGTGGTTGGGATAACACAGATACGCAGTATTTT.

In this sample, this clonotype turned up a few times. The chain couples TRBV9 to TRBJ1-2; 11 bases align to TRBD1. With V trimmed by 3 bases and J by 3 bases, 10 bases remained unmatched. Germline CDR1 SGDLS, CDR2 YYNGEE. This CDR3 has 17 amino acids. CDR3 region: CASSASGTGGTDYGYTF. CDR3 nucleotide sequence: TGTGCCAGCAGCGCATCCGGGACAGGGGGGACGGACTATGGCTACACCTTC.

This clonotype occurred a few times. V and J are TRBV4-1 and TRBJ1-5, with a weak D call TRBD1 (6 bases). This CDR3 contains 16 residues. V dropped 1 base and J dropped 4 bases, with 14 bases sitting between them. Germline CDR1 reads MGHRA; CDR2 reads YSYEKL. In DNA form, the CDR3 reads TGCGCCAGCAGCCAAGGGTTTAGAGGGGGGAATCAGCCCCAGCATTTT. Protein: CASSQGFRGGNQPQHF.

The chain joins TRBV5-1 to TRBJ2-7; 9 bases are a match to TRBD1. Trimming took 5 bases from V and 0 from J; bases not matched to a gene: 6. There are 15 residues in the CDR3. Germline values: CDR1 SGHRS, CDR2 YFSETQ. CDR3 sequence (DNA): TGCGCCAGCAGACTCTCGGGACAGGGCTCCTACGAGCAGTACTTC. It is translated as CASRLSGQGSYEQYF. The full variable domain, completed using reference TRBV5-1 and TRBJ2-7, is KAGVTQTPRYLIKTRGQQVTLSCSPISGHRSVSWYQQTPGQGLQFLFEYFSETQRNKGNFPGRFSGRQFSNSRSEMNVSTLELGDSALYLCASRLSGQGSYEQYFGPGTRLTVT.

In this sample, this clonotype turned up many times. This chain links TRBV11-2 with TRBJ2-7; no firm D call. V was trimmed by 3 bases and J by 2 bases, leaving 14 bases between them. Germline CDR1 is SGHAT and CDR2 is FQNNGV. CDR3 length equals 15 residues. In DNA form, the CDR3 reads TGTGCCAGCAGCTTGAACTACCAAAGAACCTACGAGCAGTACTTC. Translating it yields CASSLNYQRTYEQYF.

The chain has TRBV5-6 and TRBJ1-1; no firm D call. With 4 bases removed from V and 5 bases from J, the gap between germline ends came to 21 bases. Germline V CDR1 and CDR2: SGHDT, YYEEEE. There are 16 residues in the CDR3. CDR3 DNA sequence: TGTGCCAGCAGCCCGGAACGGCGGCGGGCGTTTACTGAAGCTTTCTTT. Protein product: CASSPERRRAFTEAFF.

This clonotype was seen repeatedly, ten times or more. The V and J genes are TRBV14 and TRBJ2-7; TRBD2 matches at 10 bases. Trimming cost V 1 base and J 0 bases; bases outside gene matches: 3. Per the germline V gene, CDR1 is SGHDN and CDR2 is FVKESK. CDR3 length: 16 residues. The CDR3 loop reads CASSQVRTSGSYEQYF. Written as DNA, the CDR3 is TGTGCCAGCAGCCAAGTAAGGACTAGCGGCTCCTACGAGCAGTACTTC. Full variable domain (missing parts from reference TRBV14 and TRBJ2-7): EAGVTQFPSHSVIEKGQTVTLRCDPISGHDNLYWYRRVMGKEIKFLLHFVKESKQDESGMPNNRFLAERTGGTYSTLKVQPAELEDSGVYFCASSQVRTSGSYEQYFGPGTRLTVT.

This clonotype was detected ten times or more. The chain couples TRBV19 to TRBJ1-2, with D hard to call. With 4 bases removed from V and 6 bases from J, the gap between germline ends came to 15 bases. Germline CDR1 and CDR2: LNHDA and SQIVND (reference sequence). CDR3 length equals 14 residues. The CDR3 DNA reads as TGTGCCAGTAGTAGCCTAGAAGAACTGGATGGCTACACCTTC. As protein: CASSSLEELDGYTF.

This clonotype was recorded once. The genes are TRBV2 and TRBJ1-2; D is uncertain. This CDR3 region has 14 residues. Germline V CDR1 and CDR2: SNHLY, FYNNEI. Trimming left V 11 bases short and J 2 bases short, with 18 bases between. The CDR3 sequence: CARKTGEGNYGYTF. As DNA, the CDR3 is TGTGCCCGAAAAACGGGAGAGGGCAACTATGGCTACACCTTC.

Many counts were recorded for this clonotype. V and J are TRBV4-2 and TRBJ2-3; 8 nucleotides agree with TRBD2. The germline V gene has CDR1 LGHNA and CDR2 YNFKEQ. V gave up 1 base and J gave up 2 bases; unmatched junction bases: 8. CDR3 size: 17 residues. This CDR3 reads CASSQVRAGGPTDTQYF. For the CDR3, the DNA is TGTGCCAGCAGCCAAGTTCGGGCGGGGGGACCCACAGATACGCAGTATTTT.

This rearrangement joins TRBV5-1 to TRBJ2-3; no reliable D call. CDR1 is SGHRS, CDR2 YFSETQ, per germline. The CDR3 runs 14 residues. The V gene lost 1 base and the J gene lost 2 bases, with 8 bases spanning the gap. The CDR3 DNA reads TGCGCCAGCAGCTTGATAGACTTCACAGATACGCAGTATTTT. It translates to CASSLIDFTDTQYF.